This T cell receptor beta chain was identified during a study of blood T cell repertoires in COVID-19. Background on the study: Italy, Spain and the United States were the sources of the convalescent and acute COVID-19 samples. The cDNA or gDNA used as material had been derived from T cells, B-cell-depleted T cells, or PBMCs.

V dropped 3 bases and J dropped 5 bases, with 10 bases sitting between them. This CDR3 has 13 residues. The germline CDR1 and CDR2 sequences are LGHDT and YNNKEL (reference sequence). As handled by the study authors: Amplification with reference gene primers provided the estimates of nucleated cell counts. The repertoire was sequenced with immunoSEQ multiplex PCR; TCRdb's copy has only in-frame clones and lacks some. V, J and clone size are taken as reported in that table, and D and trimming were inferred from the DNA itself. Of about 160,000 clones in the sample, more than 75% were seen once. The source is an older woman with COVID-19, enrolled during active disease. Specimen: peripheral blood. The chain recombines TRBV3-1 (or the pseudogene TRBV3-2) with TRBJ1-2; weak D call: TRBD1 (6 bases). This chain's CDR3 is CASSQRQGYGYTF. CDR3 DNA: TGTGCCAGCAGCCAGCGCCAGGGGTATGGCTACACCTTC.